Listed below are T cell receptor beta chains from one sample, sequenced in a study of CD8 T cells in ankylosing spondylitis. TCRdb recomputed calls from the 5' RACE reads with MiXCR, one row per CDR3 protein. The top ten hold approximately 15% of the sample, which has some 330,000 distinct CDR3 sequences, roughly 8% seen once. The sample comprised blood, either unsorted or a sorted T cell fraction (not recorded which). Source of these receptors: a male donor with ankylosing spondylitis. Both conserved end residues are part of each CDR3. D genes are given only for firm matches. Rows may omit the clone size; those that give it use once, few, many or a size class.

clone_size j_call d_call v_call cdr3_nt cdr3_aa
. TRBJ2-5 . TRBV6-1 TGTGCCAGCAGGGTCGGCGGAGGGAGACAAGAGACCCAGTACTTC CASRVGGGRQETQYF
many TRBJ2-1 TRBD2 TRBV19 TGTGCCAGTAGTATAACTAGCGGGAACTACAATGAGCAGTTCTTC CASSITSGNYNEQFF
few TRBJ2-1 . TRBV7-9 TGTGCCAGCAGCAGAACAGTGGTCCCCTACAATGAGCAGTTCTTC CASSRTVVPYNEQFF
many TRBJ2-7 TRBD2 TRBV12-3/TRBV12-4 TGTGCCGTGGGGGCGGGAGGACCCTACGAGCAGTACTTC CAVGAGGPYEQYF
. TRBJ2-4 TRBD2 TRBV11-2 TGTGCCAGCAGCTTAGAGACTAGCGGGAGGAACAAAAACATTCAGTACTTC CASSLETSGRNKNIQYF
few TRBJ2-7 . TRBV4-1 TGCGCCAGCAGCCACCACCCCGAATTGGGCGAGCAGTACTTC CASSHHPELGEQYF
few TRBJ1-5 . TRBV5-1 TGCGCCAGCAGCTGGGGGACACAGGCGGATCAGCCCCAGCATTTT CASSWGTQADQPQHF
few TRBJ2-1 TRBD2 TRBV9 TGTGCCAGCAGCGTAGTTCGGCTAGCGGGAGAGGGTGAGCAGTTCTTC CASSVVRLAGEGEQFF
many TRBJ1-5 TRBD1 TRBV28 TGTGCCAGCAGTGTAGGGACAGGGGGCAATCAGCCCCAGCATTTT CASSVGTGGNQPQHF
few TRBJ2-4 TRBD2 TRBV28 TGTGCCAGCAGATCAATGCTAGCGGGAGTTTATCGATTGGGAAACATTCAGTACTTC CASRSMLAGVYRLGNIQYF
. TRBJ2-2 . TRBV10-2 TGCGCCAGCAGTGAGTTTTTTAGGACAGACAACACCGGGGAGCTGTTTTTT CASSEFFRTDNTGELFF
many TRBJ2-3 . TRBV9 TGTGCCAGCAGCGGCGGGACAGACCTCTCCACAGATACGCAGTATTTT CASSGGTDLSTDTQYF
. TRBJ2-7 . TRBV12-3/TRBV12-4 TGTGCCAGCAGTTTGAGTCTTGGCTCCTACGAGCAGTACTTC CASSLSLGSYEQYF
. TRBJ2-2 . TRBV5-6 TGTGCCAGCAGCTTTCTATTCACCGGGGAGCTGTTTTTT CASSFLFTGELFF
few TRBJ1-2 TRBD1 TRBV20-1 TGCAGTGCTAGTCGTGTAGGGGGCAGAGGCTACACCTTC CSASRVGGRGYTF
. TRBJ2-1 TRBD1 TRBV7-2 TGTGCCAGCAGCTCAAGGACAGGCCCAGAGGCGTTCTTC CASSSRTGPEAFF
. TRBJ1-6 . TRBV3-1 TGTGCCAGCAGCCAACCTCCAGGGAGCTCCTATAATTCACCCCTCCACTTT CASSQPPGSSYNSPLHF
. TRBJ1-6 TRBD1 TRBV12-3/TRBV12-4 TGTGCCAGCACCTATGTGGGGACAGGGCCCTCACCCCTCCACTTT CASTYVGTGPSPLHF
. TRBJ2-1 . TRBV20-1 TGCAGTTACATTAAGGGACAAGACCACTACAATGAGCAGTTCTTC CSYIKGQDHYNEQFF
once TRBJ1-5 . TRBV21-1 TGTGCCAGCAGCAAATGTATTATATCAGGACAGTGGGCGAATCAGCCCCAGCATTTT CASSKCIISGQWANQPQHF
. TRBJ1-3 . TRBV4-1 TGCGCCAGCAGCCAAATGGGACACTTCTCTGGAAACACCATATATTTT CASSQMGHFSGNTIYF
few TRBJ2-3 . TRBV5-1 TGCGCCAGCAGCTTTGGGGACCCTAGCACAGATACGCAGTATTTT CASSFGDPSTDTQYF
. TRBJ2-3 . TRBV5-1 TGCGCCAGCAGCTTGGCCTTGGGCGCCCCTAGCACAGATACGCAGTATTTT CASSLALGAPSTDTQYF
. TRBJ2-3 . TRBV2 TGTGCCGGGGACTCTGAGACAGATACGCAGTATTTT CAGDSETDTQYF
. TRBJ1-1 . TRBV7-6 TGTGCCAGCAGTCTACAGGGAATGAGTACTGAAGCTTTCTTT CASSLQGMSTEAFF
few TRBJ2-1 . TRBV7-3 TGTGCCAGCAGCTTGTTCACGGGGGATGAGCAGTTCTTC CASSLFTGDEQFF
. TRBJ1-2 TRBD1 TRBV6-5 TGTGCCAGCAGTTACTCGGGCGACAGGGGGCTCCCGAACTATGGCTACACCTTC CASSYSGDRGLPNYGYTF
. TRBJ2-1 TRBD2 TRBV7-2 TGTGCCAGCAGCTTAAATAGCGGGAGTATCCCCAATGAGCAGTTCTTC CASSLNSGSIPNEQFF
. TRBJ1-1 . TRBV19 TGTGCCAGTAGGGACAGCCTGAACACTGAAGCTTTCTTT CASRDSLNTEAFF
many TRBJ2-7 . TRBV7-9 TGTGCCAGCAGCTTTTCCCACGAGCAGTACTTC CASSFSHEQYF
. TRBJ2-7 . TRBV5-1 TGCGCCAGCAGCTTCTTAACGGGAGCGTACGAGCAGTACTTC CASSFLTGAYEQYF
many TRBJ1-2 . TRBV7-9 TGTGCCAGCAGCCCTGGGACGGTGTGGGATGGCTACACCTTC CASSPGTVWDGYTF
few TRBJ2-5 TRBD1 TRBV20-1 TGCAGTGCGCGGACAGGGGTAGTAGAGCAAGAGACCCAGTACTTC CSARTGVVEQETQYF
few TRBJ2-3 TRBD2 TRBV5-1 TGCGCCAGCAGCCTCGGACTAGCGGGACAAGATACGCAGTATTTT CASSLGLAGQDTQYF
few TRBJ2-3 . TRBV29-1 TGCAGCGTTGACGACAGGAATCCAGATACGCAGTATTTT CSVDDRNPDTQYF
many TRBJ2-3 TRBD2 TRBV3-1 TGTGCCAGCAGCACCGGGACTAGCGTGGCAGATACGCAGTATTTT CASSTGTSVADTQYF
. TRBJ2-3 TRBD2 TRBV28 TGTGCCAGCACCGGAACTAGCGGGAGTCAGATAGATACGCAGTATTTT CASTGTSGSQIDTQYF
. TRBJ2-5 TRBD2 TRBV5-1 TGCGCCAGCAGCCCCCGAGGGACTAGCGGAGCCCATAACCAAGAGACCCAGTACTTC CASSPRGTSGAHNQETQYF
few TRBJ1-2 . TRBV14 TGTGCCAGCAGCCCTGGGACATACGACTATGGCTACACCTTC CASSPGTYDYGYTF
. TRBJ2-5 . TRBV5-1 TGCGCCAGCAGCTTGGGGGGGAGGATTGAAGAGACCCAGTACTTC CASSLGGRIEETQYF
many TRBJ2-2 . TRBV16 TGTGCCAGCAGCCGACTAGGTGTCACCGGGGAGCTGTTTTTT CASSRLGVTGELFF
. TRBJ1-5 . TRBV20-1 TGCAGTGCTAGCGAGGACACGTTTCAGCCCCAGCATTTT CSASEDTFQPQHF
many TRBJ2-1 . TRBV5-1 TGCGCCAGCAGCTTGGGCGGGGTTAAAGTAGGTGAGCAGTTCTTC CASSLGGVKVGEQFF
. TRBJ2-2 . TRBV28 TGTGCCAGCATAGGGGGGATAAACACCGGGGAGCTGTTTTTT CASIGGINTGELFF
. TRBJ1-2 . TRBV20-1 TGCAGTGCTAGAGATCCGGGCGTGAACGGCTACACCTTC CSARDPGVNGYTF
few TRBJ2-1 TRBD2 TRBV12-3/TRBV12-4 TGTGCCAGCAGTTTCCGACTAGCGGGAGCGGCTGAGCAGTTCTTC CASSFRLAGAAEQFF
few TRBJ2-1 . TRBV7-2 TGTGCCAGCAGCTTATCAATTTTGCGGGCGAACAATGAGCAGTTCTTC CASSLSILRANNEQFF
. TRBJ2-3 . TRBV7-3 TGTGCCAGCAGCTCCCTAGGGGACGCAGATACGCAGTATTTT CASSSLGDADTQYF
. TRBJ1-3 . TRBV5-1 TGCGCCAGCAGCCCCCTCGACAGAAACACCATATATTTT CASSPLDRNTIYF
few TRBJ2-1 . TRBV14 TGTGCCAGCAGCCTTCAGATGGGGGGTGAGCAGTTCTTC CASSLQMGGEQFF
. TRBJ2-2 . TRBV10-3 TGTGCCATCAACCCGCGACAGTCGAACACCGGGGAGCTGTTTTTT CAINPRQSNTGELFF
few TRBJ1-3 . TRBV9 TGTGCCAGCAGCCCACCGACAGACGCTGGAAACACCATATATTTT CASSPPTDAGNTIYF
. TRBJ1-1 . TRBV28 TGTGCCAGCAGTTTATGGTTGGAGAACACTGAAGCTTTCTTT CASSLWLENTEAFF